These 6 T cell receptor beta chains were sequenced from one sample in a study of shared clonotypes between healthy human individuals (dated by TCRdb to the early 2020s). Library preparation used the immunoSEQ multiplex PCR assay. TCRdb took this table from immuneACCESS and kept in-frame rearrangements with V and J called. Such tables lack part of the clones; where checked against another copy, unresolved V genes explain under half of the gap, and the rest is unexplained. The sample table shows 1,500,000 or so clones, and 96% are seen once. About 1% of the sample is in the top ten clones. Sequenced input: naive CD4+ T cells sorted from blood. Reading the label with the study, this specimen's cell subset or site is: CD45RA+ positively selected. Receptors originate from a young man in good health.

The CDR3 DNA reads TGCGCCAGCAGTGAGTCTTACCATGAGCAGTTCTTC. This codes for CASSESYHEQFF. The rearrangement links TRBV10-1 to TRBJ2-1; D call uncertain. CDR3 length: 12 amino acids. Trimming cost V 0 bases and J 8 bases, with 5 bases left between them. Germline-derived CDR1 and CDR2 are WNHNN and SYGVQD (reference sequence).

V and J are TRBV6-6 and TRBJ2-7; a possible D gene is TRBD2 (6 bases). This CDR3 has 15 amino acids. In germline, CDR1 is MNHNY, CDR2 SVGAGI (reference sequence). Trimming took 5 bases from V and 0 from J, leaving 14 bases between them. CDR3 coding DNA: TGTGCCAGCAGTCGCGGGACCCCCGGCTCCTACGAGCAGTACTTC. Translated, it gives CASSRGTPGSYEQYF.

This rearrangement joins TRBV30 to TRBJ2-7, with 10 bases matching TRBD2. V was clipped by 2 bases and J by 7 bases; unmatched bases: 5. CDR1 and CDR2 (germline): GTSNPN, SVGIG (reference sequence). This CDR3 has 13 amino acids. The CDR3 loop is CAWSWSSGREQYF. Written as DNA, the CDR3 is TGTGCCTGGAGTTGGTCTAGCGGGAGAGAGCAGTACTTC.

The V and J genes are TRBV18 and TRBJ1-5, with a possible D match to TRBD1 (6 bases). The germline V and J ends were trimmed by 3 bases and 2 bases, with 14 bases remaining between them. The germline CDR1 and CDR2 sequences are KGHSH and LQKENI. The CDR3 consists of 16 residues. The CDR3 protein is CASSPSGGGGNQPQHF. CDR3 nucleotides: TGTGCCAGCTCACCTTCGGGAGGGGGGGGCAATCAGCCCCAGCATTTT.

The sample holds one count of this clone. The chain employs TRBV7-2 and TRBJ2-5; D might be TRBD1 (5 bases). Germline V gene data show CDR1 as SGHTA and CDR2 as FQGNSA. V lost 5 bases and J lost 9, with 13 bases in between. CDR3 length: 12 residues. The DNA of the CDR3 is TGTGCCAGCAGCATACAGGCACAGGCCCAGTACTTC. It translates to CASSIQAQAQYF.

This chain connects TRBV28 to TRBJ1-2; D is possibly TRBD1 (5 bases). Germline CDR1 and CDR2: MDHEN and SYDVKM. The CDR3 has 15 amino acids. V dropped 1 base and J dropped 2 bases, with 11 bases sitting between them. The CDR3 region is CASSLFGGINYGYTF. Here the CDR3 DNA reads TGTGCCAGCAGTTTATTTGGGGGGATCAACTATGGCTACACCTTC.